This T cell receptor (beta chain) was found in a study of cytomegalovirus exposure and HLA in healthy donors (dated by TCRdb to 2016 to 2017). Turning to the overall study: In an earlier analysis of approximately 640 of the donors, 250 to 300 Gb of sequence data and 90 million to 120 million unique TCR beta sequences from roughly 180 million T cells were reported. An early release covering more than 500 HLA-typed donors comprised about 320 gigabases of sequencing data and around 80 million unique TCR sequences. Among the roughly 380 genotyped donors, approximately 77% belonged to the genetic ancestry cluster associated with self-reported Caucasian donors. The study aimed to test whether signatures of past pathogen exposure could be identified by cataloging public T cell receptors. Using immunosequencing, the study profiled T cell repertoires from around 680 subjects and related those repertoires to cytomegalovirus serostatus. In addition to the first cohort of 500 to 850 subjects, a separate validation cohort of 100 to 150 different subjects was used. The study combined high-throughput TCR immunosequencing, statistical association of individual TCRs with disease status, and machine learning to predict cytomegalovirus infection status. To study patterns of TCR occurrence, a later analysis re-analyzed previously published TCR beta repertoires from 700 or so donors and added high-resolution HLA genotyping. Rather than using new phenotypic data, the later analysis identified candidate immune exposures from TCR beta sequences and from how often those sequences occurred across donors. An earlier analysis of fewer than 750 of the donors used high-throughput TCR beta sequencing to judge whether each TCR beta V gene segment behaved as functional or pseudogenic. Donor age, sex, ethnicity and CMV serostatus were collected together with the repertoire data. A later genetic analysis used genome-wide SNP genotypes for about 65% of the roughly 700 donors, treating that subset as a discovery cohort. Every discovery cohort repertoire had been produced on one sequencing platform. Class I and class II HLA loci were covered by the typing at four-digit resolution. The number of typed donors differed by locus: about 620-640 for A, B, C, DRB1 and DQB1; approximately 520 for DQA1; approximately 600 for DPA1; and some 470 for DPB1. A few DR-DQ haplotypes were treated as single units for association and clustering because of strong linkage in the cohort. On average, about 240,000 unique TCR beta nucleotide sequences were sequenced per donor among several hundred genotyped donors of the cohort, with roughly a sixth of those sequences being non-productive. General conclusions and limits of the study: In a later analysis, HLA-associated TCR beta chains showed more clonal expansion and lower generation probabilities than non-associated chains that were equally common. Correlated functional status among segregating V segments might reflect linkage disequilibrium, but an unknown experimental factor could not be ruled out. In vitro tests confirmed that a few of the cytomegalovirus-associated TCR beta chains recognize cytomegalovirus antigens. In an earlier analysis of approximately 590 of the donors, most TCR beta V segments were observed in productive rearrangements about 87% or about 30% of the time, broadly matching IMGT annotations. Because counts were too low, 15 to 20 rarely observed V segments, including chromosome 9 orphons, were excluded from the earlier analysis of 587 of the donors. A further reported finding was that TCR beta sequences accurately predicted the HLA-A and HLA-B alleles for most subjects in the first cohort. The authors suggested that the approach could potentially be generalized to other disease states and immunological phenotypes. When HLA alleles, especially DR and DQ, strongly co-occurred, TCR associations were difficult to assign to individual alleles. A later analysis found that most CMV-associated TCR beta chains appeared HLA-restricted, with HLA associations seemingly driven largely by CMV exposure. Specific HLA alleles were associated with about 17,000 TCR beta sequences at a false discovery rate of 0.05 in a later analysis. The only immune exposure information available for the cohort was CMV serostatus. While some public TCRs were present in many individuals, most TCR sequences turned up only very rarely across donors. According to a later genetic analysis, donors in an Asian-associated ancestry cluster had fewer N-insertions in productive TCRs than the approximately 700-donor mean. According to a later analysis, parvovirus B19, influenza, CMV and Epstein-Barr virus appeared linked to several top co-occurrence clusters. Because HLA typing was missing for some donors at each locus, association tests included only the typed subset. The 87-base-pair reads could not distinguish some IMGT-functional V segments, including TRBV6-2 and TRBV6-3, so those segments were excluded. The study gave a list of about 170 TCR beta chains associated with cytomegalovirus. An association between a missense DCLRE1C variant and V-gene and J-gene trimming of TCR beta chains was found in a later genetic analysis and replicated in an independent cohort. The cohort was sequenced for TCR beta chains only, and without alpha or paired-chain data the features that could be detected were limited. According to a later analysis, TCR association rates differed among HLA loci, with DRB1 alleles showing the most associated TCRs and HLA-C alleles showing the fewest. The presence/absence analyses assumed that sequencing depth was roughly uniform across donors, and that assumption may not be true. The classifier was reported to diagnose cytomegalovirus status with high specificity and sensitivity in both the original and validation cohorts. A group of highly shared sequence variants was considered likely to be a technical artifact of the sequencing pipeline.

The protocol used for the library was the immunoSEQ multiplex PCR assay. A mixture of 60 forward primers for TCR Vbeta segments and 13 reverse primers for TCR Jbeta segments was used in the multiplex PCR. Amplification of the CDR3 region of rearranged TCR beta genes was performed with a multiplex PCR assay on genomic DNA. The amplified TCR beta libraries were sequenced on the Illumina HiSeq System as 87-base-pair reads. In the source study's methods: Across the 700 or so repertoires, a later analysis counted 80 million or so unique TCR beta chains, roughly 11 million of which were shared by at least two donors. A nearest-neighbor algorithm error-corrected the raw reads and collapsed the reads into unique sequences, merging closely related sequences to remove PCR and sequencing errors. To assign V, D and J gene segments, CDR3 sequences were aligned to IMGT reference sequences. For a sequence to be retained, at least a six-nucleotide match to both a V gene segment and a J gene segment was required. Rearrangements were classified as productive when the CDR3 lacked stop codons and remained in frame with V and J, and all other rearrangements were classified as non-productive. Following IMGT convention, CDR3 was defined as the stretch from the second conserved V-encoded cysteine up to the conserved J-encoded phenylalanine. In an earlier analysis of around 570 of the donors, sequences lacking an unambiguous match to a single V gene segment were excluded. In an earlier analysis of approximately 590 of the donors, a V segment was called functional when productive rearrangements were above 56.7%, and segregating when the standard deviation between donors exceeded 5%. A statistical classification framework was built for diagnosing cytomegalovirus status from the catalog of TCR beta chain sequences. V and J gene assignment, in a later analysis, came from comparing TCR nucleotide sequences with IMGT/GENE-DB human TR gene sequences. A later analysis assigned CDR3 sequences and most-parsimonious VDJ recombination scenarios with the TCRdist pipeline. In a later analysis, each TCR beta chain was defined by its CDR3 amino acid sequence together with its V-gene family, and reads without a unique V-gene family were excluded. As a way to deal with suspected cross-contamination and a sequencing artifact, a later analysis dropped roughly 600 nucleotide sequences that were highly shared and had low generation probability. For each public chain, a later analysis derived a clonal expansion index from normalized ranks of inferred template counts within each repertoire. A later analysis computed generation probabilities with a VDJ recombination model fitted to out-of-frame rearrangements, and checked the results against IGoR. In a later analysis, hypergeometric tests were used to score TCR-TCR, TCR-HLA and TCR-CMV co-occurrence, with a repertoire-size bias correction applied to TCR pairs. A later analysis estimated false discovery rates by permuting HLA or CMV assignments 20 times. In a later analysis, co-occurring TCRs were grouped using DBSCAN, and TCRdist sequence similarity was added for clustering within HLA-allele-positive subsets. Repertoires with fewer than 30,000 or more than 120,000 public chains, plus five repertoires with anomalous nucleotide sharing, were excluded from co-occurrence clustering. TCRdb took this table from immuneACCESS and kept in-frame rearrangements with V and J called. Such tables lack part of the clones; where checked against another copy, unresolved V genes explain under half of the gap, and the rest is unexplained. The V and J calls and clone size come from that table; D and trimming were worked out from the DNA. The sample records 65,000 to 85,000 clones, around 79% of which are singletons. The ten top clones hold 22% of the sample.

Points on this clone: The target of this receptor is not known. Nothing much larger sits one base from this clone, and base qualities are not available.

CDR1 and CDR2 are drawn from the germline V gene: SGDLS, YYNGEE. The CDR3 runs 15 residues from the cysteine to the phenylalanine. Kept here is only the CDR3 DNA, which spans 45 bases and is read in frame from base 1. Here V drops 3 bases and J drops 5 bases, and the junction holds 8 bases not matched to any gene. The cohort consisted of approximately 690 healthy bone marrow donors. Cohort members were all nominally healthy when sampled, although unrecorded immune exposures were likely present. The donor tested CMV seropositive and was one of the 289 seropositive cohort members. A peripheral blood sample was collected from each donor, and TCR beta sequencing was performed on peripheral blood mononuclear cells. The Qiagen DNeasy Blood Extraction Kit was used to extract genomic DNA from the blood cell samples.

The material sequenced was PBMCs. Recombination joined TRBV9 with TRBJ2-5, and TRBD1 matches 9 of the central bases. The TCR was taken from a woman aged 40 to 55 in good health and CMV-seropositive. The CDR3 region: CASSAGDRDWETQYF. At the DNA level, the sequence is TGTGCCAGCAGCGCCGGGGACAGGGATTGGGAGACCCAGTACTTC.